This T cell receptor beta chain was found in a study of identical twins. The study, taken as a whole, reports: With abundant cord blood beta clonotypes, insertions were fewer; memory repertoires showed no such pattern.

Worth noting for this clonotype: What it binds is not known.

Template switching added a universal primer binding site, and final cDNA carried unique molecular identifiers. Via MiXCR, TCRdb re-called the 5' RACE reads, giving one row per CDR3 protein. The sample records some 570,000 distinct CDR3 sequences, 20% to 25% being singletons. This CDR3 has 15 amino acids. The germline V gene has CDR1 MNHEY and CDR2 SMNVEV (reference sequence). V lost 2 bases to trimming and J lost 4 bases, with 14 bases between them. The same specimen was also included in a second study, on yellow fever vaccine responses in identical twins.

The V and J genes are TRBV27 and TRBJ1-2, with D unclear. Specimen: CD4+ T cells sorted from blood. The TCR sequence derives from a woman aged 18-35 years in good health. DNA of the CDR3: TGTGCCAGCAGTTTACAATCCAACCCCTTCTATGGCTACACCTTC. Its translation: CASSLQSNPFYGYTF.